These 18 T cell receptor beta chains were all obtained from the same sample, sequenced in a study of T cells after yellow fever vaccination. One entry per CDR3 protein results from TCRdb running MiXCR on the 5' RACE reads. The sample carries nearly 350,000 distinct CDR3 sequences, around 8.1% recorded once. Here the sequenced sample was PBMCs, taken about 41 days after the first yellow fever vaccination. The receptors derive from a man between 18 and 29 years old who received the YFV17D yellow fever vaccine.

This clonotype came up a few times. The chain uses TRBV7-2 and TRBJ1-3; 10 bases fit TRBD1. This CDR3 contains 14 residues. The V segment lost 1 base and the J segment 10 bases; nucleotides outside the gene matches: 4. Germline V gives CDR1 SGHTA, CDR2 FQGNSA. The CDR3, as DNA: TGTGCCAGCAGCTTAGATCGGACAGGGGGAACCATATATTTT. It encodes CASSLDRTGGTIYF.

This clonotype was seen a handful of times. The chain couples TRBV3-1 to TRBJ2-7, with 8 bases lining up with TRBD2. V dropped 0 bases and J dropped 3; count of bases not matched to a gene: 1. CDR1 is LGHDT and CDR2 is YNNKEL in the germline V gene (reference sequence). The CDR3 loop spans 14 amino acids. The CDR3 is CASSQEAGDYEQYF. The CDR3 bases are TGTGCCAGCAGCCAAGAAGCGGGGGACTACGAGCAGTACTTC.

This chain's CDR3 is CASSFGIAGYTF. CDR3 nucleotide sequence: TGCGCCAGCAGCTTTGGGATCGCTGGCTACACCTTC. The V and J genes are TRBV5-1 and TRBJ1-2; no clear D. The length of the CDR3 is 12 residues. With 2 bases removed from V and 7 bases from J, the gap between germline ends came to 9 bases. The germline V gene has CDR1 SGHRS and CDR2 YFSETQ.

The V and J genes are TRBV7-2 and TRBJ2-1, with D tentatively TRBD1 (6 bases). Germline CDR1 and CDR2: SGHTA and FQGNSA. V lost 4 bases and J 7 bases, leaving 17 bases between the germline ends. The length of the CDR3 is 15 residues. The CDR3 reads CASSSDGQGKNEQFF. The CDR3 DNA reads TGTGCCAGCAGCTCGGACGGGCAGGGGAAAAATGAGCAGTTCTTC.

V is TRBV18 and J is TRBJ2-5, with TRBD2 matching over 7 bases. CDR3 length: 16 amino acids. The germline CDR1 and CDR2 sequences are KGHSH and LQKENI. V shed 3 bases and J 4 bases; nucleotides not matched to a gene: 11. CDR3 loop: CASSPRESRLGETQYF. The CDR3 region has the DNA TGTGCCAGCTCACCGCGGGAGAGTCGGTTGGGAGAGACCCAGTACTTC.

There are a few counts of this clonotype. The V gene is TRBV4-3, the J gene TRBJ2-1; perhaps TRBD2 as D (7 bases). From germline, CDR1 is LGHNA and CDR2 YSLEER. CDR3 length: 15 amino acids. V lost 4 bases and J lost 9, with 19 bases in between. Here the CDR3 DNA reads TGCGCCAGCAGCCGGGGGAGGGGGATCCTTGTTGAGCAGTTCTTC. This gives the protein CASSRGRGILVEQFF.

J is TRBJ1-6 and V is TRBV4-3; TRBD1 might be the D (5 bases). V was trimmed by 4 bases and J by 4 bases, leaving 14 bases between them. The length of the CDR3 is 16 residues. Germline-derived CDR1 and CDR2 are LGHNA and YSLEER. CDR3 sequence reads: CASSPRTGAYNSPLHF. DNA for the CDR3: TGCGCCAGCAGCCCACGGACCGGGGCTTATAATTCACCCCTCCACTTT.

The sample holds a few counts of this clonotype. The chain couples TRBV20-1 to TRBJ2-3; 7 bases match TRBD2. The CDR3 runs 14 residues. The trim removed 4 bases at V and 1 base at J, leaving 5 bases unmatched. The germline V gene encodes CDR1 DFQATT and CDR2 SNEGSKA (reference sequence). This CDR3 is CSATASGRTDTQYF. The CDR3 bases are TGCAGTGCTACGGCTAGCGGACGCACAGATACGCAGTATTTT.

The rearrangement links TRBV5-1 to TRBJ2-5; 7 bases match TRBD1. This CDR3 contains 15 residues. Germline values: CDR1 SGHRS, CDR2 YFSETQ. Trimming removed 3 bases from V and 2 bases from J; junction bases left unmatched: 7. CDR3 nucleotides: TGCGCCAGCAGCTCGGGACAGTTAGGGCAAGAGACCCAGTACTTC. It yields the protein CASSSGQLGQETQYF.

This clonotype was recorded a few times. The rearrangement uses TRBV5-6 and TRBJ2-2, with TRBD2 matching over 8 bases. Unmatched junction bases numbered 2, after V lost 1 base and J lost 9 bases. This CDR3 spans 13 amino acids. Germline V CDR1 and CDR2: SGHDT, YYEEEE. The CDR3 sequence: CASSLSGGRELFF. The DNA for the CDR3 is TGTGCCAGCAGCTTGAGCGGGGGCAGGGAGCTGTTTTTT.

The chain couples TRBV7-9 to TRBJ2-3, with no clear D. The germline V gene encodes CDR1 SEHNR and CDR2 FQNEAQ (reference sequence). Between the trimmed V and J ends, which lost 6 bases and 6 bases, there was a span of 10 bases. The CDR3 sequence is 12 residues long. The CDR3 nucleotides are TGTGCCAGCAGGCCCGTGACGGATACGCAGTATTTT. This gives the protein CASRPVTDTQYF.

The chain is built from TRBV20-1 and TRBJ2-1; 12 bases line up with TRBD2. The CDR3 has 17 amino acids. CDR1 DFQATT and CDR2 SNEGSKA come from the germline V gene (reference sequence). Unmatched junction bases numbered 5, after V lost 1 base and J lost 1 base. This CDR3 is CSARALTSGGSYNEQFF. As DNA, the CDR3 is TGCAGTGCTAGAGCATTGACTAGCGGGGGATCCTACAATGAGCAGTTCTTC.

This CDR3 reads CASSLSPGRDYGYTF. The CDR3 bases are TGTGCCAGCAGCTTAAGCCCGGGTAGGGACTATGGCTACACCTTC. This chain uses TRBV7-3 with TRBJ1-2; D is unclear. V lost 1 base, J lost 3 bases, and 12 bases lay in between. The CDR3 consists of 15 residues. Germline-derived CDR1 and CDR2 are SGHTA and FQGTGA.

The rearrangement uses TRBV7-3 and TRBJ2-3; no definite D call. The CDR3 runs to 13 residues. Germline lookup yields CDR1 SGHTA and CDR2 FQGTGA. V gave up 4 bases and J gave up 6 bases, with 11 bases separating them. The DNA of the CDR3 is TGTGCCAGCAGCTCAAACTATATTGATACGCAGTATTTT. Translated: CASSSNYIDTQYF.

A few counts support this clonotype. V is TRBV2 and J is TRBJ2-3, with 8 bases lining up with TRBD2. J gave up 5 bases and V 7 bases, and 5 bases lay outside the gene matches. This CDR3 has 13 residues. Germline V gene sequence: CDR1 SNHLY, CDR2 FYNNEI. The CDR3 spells CASTGGPGDTQYF. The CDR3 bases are TGTGCCAGCACGGGGGGGCCGGGAGATACGCAGTATTTT.

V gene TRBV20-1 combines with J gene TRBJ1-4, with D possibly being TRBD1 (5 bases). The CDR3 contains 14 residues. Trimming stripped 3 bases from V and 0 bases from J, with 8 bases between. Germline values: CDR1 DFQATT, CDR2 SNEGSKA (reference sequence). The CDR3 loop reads CSASRGSTNEKLFF. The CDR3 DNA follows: TGCAGTGCTAGCCGGGGCTCAACTAATGAAAAACTGTTTTTT.

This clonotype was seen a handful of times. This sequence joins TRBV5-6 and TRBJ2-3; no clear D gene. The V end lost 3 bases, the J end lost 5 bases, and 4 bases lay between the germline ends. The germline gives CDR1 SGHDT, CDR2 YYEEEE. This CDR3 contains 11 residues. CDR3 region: CASSWRDTQYF. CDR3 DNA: TGTGCCAGCAGCTGGAGAGATACGCAGTATTTT.

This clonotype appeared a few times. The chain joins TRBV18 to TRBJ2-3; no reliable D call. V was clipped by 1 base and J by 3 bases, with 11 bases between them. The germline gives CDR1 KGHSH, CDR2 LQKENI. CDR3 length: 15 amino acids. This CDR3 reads CASSPLPDNTDTQYF. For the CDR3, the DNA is TGTGCCAGCTCACCACTACCAGACAATACAGATACGCAGTATTTT.